This T cell receptor (beta chain) is from a study of shared clonotypes between healthy human individuals. Study overall: Donors had three CD4 naive, three CD4 memory, two CD8 naive and one CD8 memory plate apiece. Study findings and constraints: Non-shared clonotypes showed lower generation probabilities than clonotypes common to all four donors.

In replicate PCRs of sorted subsets, roughly 200 ng DNA, about 30,000 T cell genomes, was used. Measured with immunoSEQ multiplex PCR; TCRdb has only the in-frame clones, and not every one. This sample has around 2.5 million clones; over 85% occur once, and the top ten carry about 0.34%. About this clone: Its specificity is not known.

Sequenced: naive CD4+ T cells from PBMCs. Noted subset: CD45RA+ positively selected. This clonotype was obtained from a man aged 18 to 30 in good health. Some clones in this sample may be carry-over from other donors' samples.

The CDR3 DNA reads TGTGCCACCAGCCCCCGTCCGGGGGCTAATGAAAAACTGTTTTTT. Its translation: CATSPRPGANEKLFF. J is TRBJ1-4 and V is TRBV15, with a possible D match to TRBD1 (5 bases). Trimming took off 5 bases at V and 3 bases at J, with 13 bases between the two ends. The CDR3 runs to 15 residues. CDR1 is LNHNV, CDR2 YYDKDF, per germline (reference sequence).